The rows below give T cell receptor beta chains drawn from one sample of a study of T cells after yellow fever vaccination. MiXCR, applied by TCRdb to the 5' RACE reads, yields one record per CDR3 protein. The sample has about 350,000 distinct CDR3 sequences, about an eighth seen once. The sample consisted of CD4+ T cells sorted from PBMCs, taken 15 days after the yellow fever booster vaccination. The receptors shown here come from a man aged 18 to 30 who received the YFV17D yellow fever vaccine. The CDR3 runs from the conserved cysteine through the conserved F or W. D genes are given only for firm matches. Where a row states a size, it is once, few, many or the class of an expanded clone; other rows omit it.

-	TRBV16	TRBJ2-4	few	CASSQVGDSKNIQYF	TGTGCCAGCAGCCAAGTCGGTGATTCCAAAAACATTCAGTACTTC
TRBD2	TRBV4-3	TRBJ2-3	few	CASSLLPGGGAPDTQYF	TGCGCCAGCAGCCTCCTCCCGGGCGGGGGGGCCCCAGATACGCAGTATTTT
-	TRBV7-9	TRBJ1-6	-	CASSLLPRGPLHF	TGTGCCAGCAGCCTTCTCCCCCGGGGCCCCCTCCACTTT
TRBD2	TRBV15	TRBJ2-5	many	CATSRRDYLETQYF	TGTGCCACCAGCAGACGGGACTACCTGGAGACCCAGTACTTC
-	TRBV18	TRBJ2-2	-	CASSLRDTVNTGELFF	TGTGCCAGCTCACTAAGGGACACCGTGAACACCGGGGAGCTGTTTTTT
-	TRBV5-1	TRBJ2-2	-	CASSLAGAQLTGELFF	TGCGCCAGCAGCTTGGCTGGGGCCCAGCTCACCGGGGAGCTGTTTTTT
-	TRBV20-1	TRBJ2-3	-	CSARVGGAGDTQYF	TGCAGTGCTAGAGTTGGGGGGGCCGGAGATACGCAGTATTTT
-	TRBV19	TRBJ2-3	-	CASSIRVGVDTQYF	TGTGCCAGTAGTATCAGGGTTGGAGTAGATACGCAGTATTTT
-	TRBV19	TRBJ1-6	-	CASSLLDRPLHF	TGTGCCAGTAGTCTTCTAGACAGGCCCCTCCACTTT
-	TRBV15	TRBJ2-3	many	CATSRRLATSTDTQYF	TGTGCCACCAGCAGAAGGCTAGCAACAAGCACAGATACGCAGTATTTT
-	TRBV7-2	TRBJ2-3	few	CASSLGSPGLDTQYF	TGTGCCAGCAGCTTAGGGAGTCCGGGGTTAGATACGCAGTATTTT
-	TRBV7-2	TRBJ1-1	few	CASSLEGLENTEAFF	TGTGCCAGCAGCTTAGAAGGTTTGGAGAACACTGAAGCTTTCTTT
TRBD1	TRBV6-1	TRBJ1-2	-	CASRTGGDYGYTF	TGTGCCAGCAGAACAGGGGGAGACTATGGCTACACCTTC
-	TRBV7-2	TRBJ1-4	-	CASSGRGSTNEKLFF	TGTGCCAGCAGCGGCCGGGGTTCAACTAATGAAAAACTGTTTTTT
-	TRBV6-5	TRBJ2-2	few	CASSDRTDTGELFF	TGTGCCAGCAGTGACCGGACGGACACCGGGGAGCTGTTTTTT
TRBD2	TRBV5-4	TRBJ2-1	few	CASSLGSGGGTYNEQFF	TGTGCCAGCAGCTTGGGTAGCGGGGGGGGTACCTACAATGAGCAGTTCTTC
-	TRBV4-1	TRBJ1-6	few	CASSIGIVSPLHF	TGCGCCAGCAGCATCGGTATTGTGTCACCCCTCCACTTT
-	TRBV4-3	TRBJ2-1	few	CASSQEFRARDEQFF	TGCGCCAGCAGCCAGGAATTCCGGGCCAGGGACGAGCAGTTCTTC
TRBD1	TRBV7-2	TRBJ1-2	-	CASAPGQGGYGYTF	TGTGCCAGCGCCCCCGGACAGGGAGGTTATGGCTACACCTTC
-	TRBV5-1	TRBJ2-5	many	CASSLVVDETQYF	TGCGCCAGCAGCTTGGTGGTAGATGAGACCCAGTACTTC
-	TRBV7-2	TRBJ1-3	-	CASSFLLSGNTIYF	TGTGCCAGCAGCTTCCTCCTCTCTGGAAACACCATATATTTT
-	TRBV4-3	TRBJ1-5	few	CASSQDAGVQPQHF	TGCGCCAGCAGCCAAGATGCCGGGGTTCAGCCCCAGCATTTT
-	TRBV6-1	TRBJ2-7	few	CASSVSIQGYEQYF	TGTGCCAGCAGCGTCTCCATACAGGGATACGAGCAGTACTTC
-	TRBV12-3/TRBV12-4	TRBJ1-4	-	CASSYDGNEKLFF	TGTGCCAGCAGCTACGACGGGAATGAAAAACTGTTTTTT
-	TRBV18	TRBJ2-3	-	CASSPRITGTTDTQYF	TGTGCCAGCTCACCACGGATCACAGGGACAACAGATACGCAGTATTTT
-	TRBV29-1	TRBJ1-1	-	CSVEARGIPPVAFF	TGCAGCGTTGAAGCAAGGGGCATACCTCCGGTAGCTTTCTTT
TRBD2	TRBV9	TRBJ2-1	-	CASSERGLAGTSEQFF	TGTGCCAGCAGCGAGAGGGGACTAGCGGGGACGAGTGAGCAGTTCTTC
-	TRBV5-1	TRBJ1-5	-	CASSPSGERVSPQHF	TGCGCCAGCAGCCCCTCGGGCGAGAGGGTGTCGCCCCAGCATTTT
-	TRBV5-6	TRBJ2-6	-	CASEGSGANVLTF	TGTGCCAGCGAGGGCTCTGGGGCCAACGTCCTGACTTTC
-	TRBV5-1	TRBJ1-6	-	CASSLDRVDGSPLHF	TGCGCCAGCAGCTTGGACAGGGTCGATGGGTCACCCCTCCACTTT
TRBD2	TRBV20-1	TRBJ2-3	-	CSGATSGFDTQYF	TGCAGTGGGGCGACTAGCGGGTTCGATACGCAGTATTTT
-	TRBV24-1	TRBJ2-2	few	CATSEPTGRIWGTGELFF	TGTGCCACCAGTGAACCTACGGGACGGATATGGGGCACCGGGGAGCTGTTTTTT
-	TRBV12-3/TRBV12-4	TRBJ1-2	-	CASRWNMGSYTF	TGTGCCAGCAGATGGAATATGGGGAGCTACACCTTC
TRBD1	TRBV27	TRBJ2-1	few	CASSWDREVNEQLF	TGTGCCAGCAGTTGGGACAGGGAGGTGAATGAGCAGCTCTTC
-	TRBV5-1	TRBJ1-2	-	CASSLAGTHYGYTF	TGCGCCAGCAGCTTGGCCGGCACCCACTATGGCTACACCTTC
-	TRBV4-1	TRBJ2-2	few	CASSQHPRGNTGELFF	TGCGCCAGCAGCCAACATCCCAGGGGCAACACCGGGGAGCTGTTTTTT
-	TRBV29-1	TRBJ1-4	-	CSVERYPEVF	TGCAGCGTTGAACGGTACCCCGAAGTTTTT
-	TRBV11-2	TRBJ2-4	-	CANPRASAEIHKNIQNF	TGTGCCAATCCACGGGCGAGTGCGGAGATACACAAAAACATTCAGAACTTC
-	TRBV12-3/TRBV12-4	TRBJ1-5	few	CASSLEFPPQHF	TGTGCCAGCAGTTTAGAGTTTCCGCCCCAGCATTTT
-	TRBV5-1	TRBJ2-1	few	CASSLDAEPGQGEQFF	TGCGCCAGCAGCTTGGACGCCGAGCCCGGGCAAGGTGAGCAGTTCTTC
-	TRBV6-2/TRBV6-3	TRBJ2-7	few	CASSGLGAYEQYF	TGTGCCAGCAGTGGACTGGGGGCTTACGAGCAGTACTTC
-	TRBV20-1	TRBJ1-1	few	CSAWAARNTEAFF	TGCAGTGCCTGGGCAGCCAGGAACACTGAAGCTTTCTTT
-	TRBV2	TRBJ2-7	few	CASSPGEQYF	TGTGCCAGCAGTCCTGGGGAGCAGTACTTC
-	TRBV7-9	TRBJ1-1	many	CASSLEEGTEAFF	TGTGCCAGCAGCTTAGAAGAAGGGACTGAAGCTTTCTTT
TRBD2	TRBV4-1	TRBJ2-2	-	CASSQGAGGPGTGELFF	TGCGCCAGCAGCCAAGGAGCGGGGGGGCCTGGGACCGGGGAGCTGTTTTTT
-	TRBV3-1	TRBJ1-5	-	CASSQEENTERHF	TGTGCCAGCAGCCAAGAGGAGAACACGGAGAGGCATTTT
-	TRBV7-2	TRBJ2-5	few	CASSSWGETQYF	TGTGCCAGCAGCTCCTGGGGAGAGACCCAGTACTTC
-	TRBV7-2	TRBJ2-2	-	CASSLAAPGVTGELFF	TGTGCCAGCAGCTTAGCGGCGCCAGGGGTAACCGGGGAGCTGTTTTTT
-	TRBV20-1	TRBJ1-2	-	CSAITGNYGYTF	TGCAGTGCTATAACGGGAAACTATGGCTACACCTTC
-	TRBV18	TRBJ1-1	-	CASSLAVRWAEAFF	TGTGCCAGCTCCCTGGCTGTAAGGTGGGCTGAAGCTTTCTTT
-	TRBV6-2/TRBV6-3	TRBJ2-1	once	CASSYSAYGRANEQFF	TGTGCCAGCAGTTACAGCGCGTATGGCAGGGCCAATGAGCAGTTCTTC
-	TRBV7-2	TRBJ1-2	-	CASSSFRHTGYTF	TGTGCCAGCAGCTCCTTCAGGCATACTGGCTACACCTTC
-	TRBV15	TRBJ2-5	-	CATSRDQGGETQYF	TGTGCCACCAGCAGAGATCAGGGGGGAGAGACCCAGTACTTC
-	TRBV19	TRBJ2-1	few	CASKMSGAYNEQFF	TGTGCCAGTAAAATGAGCGGAGCCTACAATGAGCAGTTCTTC
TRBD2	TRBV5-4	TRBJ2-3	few	CASSLAGVVDTQYF	TGTGCCAGCAGTTTAGCGGGGGTAGTAGATACGCAGTATTTT
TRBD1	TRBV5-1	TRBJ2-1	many	CASSSTGQGYNEQFF	TGCGCCAGCAGCTCTACCGGACAGGGCTACAATGAGCAGTTCTTC
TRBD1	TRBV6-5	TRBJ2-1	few	CASSYWDRGHNEQFF	TGTGCCAGCAGTTACTGGGACAGGGGCCACAATGAGCAGTTCTTC
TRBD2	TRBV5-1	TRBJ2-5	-	CASSLAPGLAVVQETQYF	TGCGCCAGCAGCTTGGCCCCGGGACTAGCCGTAGTCCAAGAGACCCAGTACTTC